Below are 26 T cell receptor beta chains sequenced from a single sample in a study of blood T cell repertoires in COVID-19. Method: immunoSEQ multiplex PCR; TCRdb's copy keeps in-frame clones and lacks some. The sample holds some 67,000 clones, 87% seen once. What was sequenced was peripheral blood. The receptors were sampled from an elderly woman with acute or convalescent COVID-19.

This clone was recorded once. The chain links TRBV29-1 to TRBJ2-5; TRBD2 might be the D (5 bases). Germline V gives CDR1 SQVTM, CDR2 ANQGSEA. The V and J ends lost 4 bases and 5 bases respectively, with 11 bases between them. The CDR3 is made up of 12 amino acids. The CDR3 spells CSVVGVGETQYF. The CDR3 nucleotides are TGCAGCGTTGTCGGGGTGGGGGAGACCCAGTACTTC.

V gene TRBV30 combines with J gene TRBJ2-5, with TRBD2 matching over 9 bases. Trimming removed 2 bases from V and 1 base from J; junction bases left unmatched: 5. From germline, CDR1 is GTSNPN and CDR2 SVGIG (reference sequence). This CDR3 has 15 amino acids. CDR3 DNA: TGTGCCTGGAGTCCCATAGCGGGGGCCCAAGAGACCCAGTACTTC. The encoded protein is CAWSPIAGAQETQYF.

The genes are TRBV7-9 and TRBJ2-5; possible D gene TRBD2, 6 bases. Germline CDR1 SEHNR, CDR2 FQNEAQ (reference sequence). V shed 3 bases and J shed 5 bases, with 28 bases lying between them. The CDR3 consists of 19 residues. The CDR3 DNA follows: TGTGCCAGCAGCTTCTTCTCCCCGCCTCTAGCGTCGGTCAGGGAGACCCAGTACTTC. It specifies CASSFFSPPLASVRETQYF.

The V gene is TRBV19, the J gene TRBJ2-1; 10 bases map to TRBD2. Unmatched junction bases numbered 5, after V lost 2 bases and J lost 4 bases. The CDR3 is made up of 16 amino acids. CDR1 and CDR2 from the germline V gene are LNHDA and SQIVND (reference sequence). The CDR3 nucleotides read TGTGCCAGTAGTATATCCCCTAGCGGGGGATACAATGAGCAGTTCTTC. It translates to CASSISPSGGYNEQFF.

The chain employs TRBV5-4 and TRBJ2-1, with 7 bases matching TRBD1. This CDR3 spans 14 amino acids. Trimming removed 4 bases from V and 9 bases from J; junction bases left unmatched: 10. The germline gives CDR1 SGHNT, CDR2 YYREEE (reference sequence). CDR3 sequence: CASSPRQGQGEQFF. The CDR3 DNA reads TGTGCCAGCAGCCCCAGACAGGGCCAAGGTGAGCAGTTCTTC.

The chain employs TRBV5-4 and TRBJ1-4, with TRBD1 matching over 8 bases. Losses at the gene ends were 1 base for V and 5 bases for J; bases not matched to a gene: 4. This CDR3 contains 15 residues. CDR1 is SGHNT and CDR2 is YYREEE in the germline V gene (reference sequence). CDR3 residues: CASSLRTGKNEKLFF. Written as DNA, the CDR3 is TGTGCCAGCAGCTTGCGGACAGGGAAGAATGAAAAACTGTTTTTT.

The CDR3 nucleotides read TGTGCCAGCAGTCAGGGGGCAGGTACTGAAGCTTTCTTT. Translation: CASSQGAGTEAFF. The chain is built from TRBV12-3 or TRBV12-4 and TRBJ1-1; 8 nucleotides agree with TRBD1. The V segment lost 5 bases and the J segment 5 bases; nucleotides outside the gene matches: 4. This CDR3 region has 13 residues.

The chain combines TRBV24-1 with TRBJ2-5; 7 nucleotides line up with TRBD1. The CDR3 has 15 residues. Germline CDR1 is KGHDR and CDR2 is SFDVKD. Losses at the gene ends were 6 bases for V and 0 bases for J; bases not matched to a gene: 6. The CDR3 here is CATSPGTAYQETQYF. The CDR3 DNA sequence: TGTGCCACCAGTCCCGGGACAGCGTACCAAGAGACCCAGTACTTC.

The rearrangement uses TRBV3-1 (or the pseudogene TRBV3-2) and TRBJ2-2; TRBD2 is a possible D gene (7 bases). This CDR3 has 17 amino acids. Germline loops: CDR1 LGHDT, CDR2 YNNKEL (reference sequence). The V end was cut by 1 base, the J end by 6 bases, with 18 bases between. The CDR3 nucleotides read TGTGCCAGCAGCCAAGTATATGGGGGGGGCTACGCCGGGGAGCTGTTTTTT. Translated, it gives CASSQVYGGGYAGELFF.

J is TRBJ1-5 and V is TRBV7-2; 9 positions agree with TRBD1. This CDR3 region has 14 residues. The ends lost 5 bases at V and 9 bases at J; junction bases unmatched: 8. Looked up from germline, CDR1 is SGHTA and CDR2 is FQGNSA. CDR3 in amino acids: CASSPIQGALPQHF. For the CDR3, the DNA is TGTGCCAGCAGCCCAATACAGGGGGCCCTGCCCCAGCATTTT.

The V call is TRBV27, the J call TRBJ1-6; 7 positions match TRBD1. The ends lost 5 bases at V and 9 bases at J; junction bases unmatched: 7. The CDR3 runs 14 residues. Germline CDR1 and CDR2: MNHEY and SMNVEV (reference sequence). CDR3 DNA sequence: TGTGCCAGCAGTAAATGGCAGGGGGGTTCACCCCTCCACTTT. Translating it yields CASSKWQGGSPLHF.

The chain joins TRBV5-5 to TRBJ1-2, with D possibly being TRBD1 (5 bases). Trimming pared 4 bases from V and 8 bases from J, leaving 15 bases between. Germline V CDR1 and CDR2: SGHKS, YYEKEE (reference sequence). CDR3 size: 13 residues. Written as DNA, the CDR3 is TGTGCCAGCAGCATCGGGGGTACGCTAGGCTACACCTTC. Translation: CASSIGGTLGYTF.

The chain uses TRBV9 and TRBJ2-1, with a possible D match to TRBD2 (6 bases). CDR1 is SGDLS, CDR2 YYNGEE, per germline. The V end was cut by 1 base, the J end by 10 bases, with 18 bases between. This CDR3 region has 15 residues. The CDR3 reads CASSVSPGLPAEQFF. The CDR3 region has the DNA TGTGCCAGCAGCGTATCCCCAGGACTACCCGCCGAGCAGTTCTTC.

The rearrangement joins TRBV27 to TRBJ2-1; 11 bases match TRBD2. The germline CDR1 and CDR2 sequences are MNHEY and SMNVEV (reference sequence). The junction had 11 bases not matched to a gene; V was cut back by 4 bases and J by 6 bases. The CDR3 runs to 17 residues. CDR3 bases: TGTGCCAGCAGTTCTCCATTAGCGGGAGGGCCGGGCAATGAGCAGTTCTTC. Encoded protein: CASSSPLAGGPGNEQFF.

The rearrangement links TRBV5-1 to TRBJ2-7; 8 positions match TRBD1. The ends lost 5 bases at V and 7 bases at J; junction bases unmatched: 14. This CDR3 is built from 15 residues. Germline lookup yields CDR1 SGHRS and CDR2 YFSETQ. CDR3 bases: TGCGCCAGCAGTCTGGGGCGGCAGGGGGCAGGTGAGCAGTACTTC. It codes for CASSLGRQGAGEQYF.

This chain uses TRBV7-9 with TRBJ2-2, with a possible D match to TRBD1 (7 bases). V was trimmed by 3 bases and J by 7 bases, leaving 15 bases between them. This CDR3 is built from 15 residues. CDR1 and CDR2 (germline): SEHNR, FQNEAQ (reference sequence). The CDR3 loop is CASSFRQGLGGELFF. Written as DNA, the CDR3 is TGTGCCAGCAGCTTCCGACAGGGACTTGGCGGGGAGCTGTTTTTT.

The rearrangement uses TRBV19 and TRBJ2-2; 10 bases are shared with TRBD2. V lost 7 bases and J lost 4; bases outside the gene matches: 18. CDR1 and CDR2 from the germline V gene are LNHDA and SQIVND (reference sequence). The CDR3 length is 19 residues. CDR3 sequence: CASKGVGLAGALSTGELFF. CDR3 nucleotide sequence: TGTGCCAGTAAAGGGGTGGGTCTAGCGGGAGCTTTGAGCACCGGGGAGCTGTTTTTT.

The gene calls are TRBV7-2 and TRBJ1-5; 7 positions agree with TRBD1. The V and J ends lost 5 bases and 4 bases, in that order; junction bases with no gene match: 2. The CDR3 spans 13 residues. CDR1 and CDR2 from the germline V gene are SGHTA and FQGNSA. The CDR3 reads CASSLTGNQPQHF. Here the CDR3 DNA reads TGTGCCAGCAGCCTGACAGGGAATCAGCCCCAGCATTTT.

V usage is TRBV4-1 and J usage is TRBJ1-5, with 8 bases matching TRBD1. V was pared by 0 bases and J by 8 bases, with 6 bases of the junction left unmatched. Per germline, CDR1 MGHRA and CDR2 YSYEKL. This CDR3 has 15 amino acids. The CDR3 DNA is TGCGCCAGCAGCCAAGACAGGGGGCAGGGTGAGCCCCAGCATTTT. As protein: CASSQDRGQGEPQHF.

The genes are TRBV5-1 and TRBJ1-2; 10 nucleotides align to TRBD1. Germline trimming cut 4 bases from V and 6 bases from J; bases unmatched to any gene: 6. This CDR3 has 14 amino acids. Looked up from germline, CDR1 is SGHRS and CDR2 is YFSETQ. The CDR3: CASSQVTGGNGYTF. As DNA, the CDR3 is TGCGCCAGCAGCCAGGTGACAGGGGGCAATGGCTACACCTTC.

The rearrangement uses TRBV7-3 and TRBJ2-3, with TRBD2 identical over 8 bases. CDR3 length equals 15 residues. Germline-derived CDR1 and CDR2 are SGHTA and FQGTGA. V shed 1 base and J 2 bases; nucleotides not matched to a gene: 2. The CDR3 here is CASSLSSGTTDTQYF. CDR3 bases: TGTGCCAGCAGCTTAAGTAGCGGGACCACAGATACGCAGTATTTT. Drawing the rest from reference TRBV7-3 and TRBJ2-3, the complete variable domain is GAGVSQTPSNKVTEKGKYVELRCDPISGHTALYWYRQSLGQGPEFLIYFQGTGAADDSGLPNDRFFAVRPEGSVSTLKIQRTERGDSAVYLCASSLSSGTTDTQYFGPGTRLTVL.

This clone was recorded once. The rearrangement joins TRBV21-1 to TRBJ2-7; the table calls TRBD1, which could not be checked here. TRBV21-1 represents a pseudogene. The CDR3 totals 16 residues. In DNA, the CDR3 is TGTGCCAGCAGCAACCTGGACAGAATATCCTCCTACGAGCAGTACTTC. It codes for CASSNLDRISSYEQYF.

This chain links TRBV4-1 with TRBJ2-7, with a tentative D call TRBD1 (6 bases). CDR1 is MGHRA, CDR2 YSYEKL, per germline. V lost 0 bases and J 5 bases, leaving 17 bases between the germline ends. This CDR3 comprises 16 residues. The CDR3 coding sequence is TGCGCCAGCAGCCAAGATATGGCCCAGGGGTTAAACGAGCAGTACTTC. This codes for CASSQDMAQGLNEQYF.

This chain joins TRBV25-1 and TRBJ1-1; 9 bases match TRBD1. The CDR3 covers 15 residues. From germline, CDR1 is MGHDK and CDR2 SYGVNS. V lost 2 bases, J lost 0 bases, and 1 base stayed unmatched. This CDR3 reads CASSERDRVNTEAFF. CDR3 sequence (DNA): TGTGCCAGCAGTGAACGGGACAGGGTGAACACTGAAGCTTTCTTT.

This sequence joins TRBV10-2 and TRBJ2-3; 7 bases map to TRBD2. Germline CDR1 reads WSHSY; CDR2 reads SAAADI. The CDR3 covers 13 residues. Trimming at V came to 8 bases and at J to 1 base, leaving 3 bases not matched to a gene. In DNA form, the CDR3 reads TGCGCCAGCCGTACTAGCGGCACAGATACGCAGTATTTT. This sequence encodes CASRTSGTDTQYF.

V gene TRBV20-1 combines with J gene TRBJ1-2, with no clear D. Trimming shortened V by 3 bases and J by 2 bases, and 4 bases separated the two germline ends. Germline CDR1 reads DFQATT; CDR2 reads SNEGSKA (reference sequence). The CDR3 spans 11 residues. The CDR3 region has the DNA TGCAGTGCTAGGACAAACTATGGCTACACCTTC. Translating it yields CSARTNYGYTF.